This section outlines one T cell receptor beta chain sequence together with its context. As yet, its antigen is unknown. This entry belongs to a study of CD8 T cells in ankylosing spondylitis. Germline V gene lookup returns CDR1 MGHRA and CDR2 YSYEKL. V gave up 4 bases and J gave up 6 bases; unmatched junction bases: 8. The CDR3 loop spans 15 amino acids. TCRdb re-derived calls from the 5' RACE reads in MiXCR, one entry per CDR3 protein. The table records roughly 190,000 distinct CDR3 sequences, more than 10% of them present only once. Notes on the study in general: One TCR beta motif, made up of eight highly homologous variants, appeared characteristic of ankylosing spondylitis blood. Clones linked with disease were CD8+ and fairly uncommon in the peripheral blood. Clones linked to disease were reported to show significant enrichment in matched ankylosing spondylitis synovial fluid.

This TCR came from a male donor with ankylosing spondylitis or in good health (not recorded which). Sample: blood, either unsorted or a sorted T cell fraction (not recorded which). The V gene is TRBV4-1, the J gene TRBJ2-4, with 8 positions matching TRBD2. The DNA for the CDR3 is TGCGCCAGCAGCCCATCTTTCGGGGGGGGAAACATTCAGTACTTC. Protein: CASSPSFGGGNIQYF.